The rows below give T cell receptor beta chains drawn from one sample of a study of T cells in localized non-small cell lung cancer. Clones were read by immunoSEQ multiplex PCR, and TCRdb kept only the in-frame ones, dropping some. Of fewer than 20,000 clones in the sample, roughly 90% are singletons; the top ten hold more than 1%. Material: peripheral blood mononuclear cells, obtained before any cancer treatment. These receptors were collected from a woman aged 35 to 69 with stage III lung adenocarcinoma. Both conserved end residues are part of each CDR3. D genes are given only for firm matches. Some rows mark clone size as missing; the rest say once, few, many or name a class of expanded clone.

>17|.|TRBJ1-4|TRBV7-9|TRBD1
TGTGCCAGCAGCTTACTTACAGGGGACTACGCACGGGAAAAACTGTTTTTT
CASSLLTGDYAREKLFF
>15|.|TRBJ1-6|TRBV5-5|TRBD1
TGTGCCAGCAGCGCGCCGGGACAGGGGCATTCACCCCTCCACTTT
CASSAPGQGHSPLHF
>15|.|TRBJ2-1|TRBV9|TRBD2
TGTGCCAGCAGCGTAGGCGCGGGAGCCTACAATGAGCAGTTCTTC
CASSVGAGAYNEQFF
>11|.|TRBJ1-2|TRBV20-1|.
TGCAGTGCTCCCTCAGGGGATGGCTACACCTTC
CSAPSGDGYTF
>14|.|TRBJ1-5|TRBV5-1|TRBD1
TGCGCCAGCAGCATCGGGACAGGGGGTCAGCCCCAGCATTTT
CASSIGTGGQPQHF
>14|.|TRBJ1-1|TRBV5-1|.
TGCGCCAGCACCCCAGGTGGACCTAACACTGAAGCTTTCTTT
CASTPGGPNTEAFF
>14|.|TRBJ1-1|TRBV30|TRBD1
TGTGCCTGGAGAGTGGGGACAGCGGTGACTGAAGCTTTCTTT
CAWRVGTAVTEAFF
>14|.|TRBJ2-7|TRBV19|.
TGTGCCAGTAGTAGCCGGGACCCCTGGGGCGAGCAGTACTTC
CASSSRDPWGEQYF
>12|.|TRBJ2-7|TRBV30|.
TGTGCCTGGTCGCTGGCAGTCGGCGAGCAGTACTTC
CAWSLAVGEQYF
>15|.|TRBJ1-4|TRBV7-2|TRBD1
TGTGCCAGCAGCCCAGGGGGAGGGCAAGTCTGGAAACTGTTTTTT
CASSPGGGQVWKLFF
>14|.|TRBJ2-1|TRBV10-2|TRBD2
TGCGCCAGCAGCGTAGCGGGAGGGGGTGATGAGCAGTTCTTC
CASSVAGGGDEQFF
>14|.|TRBJ2-7|TRBV7-3|.
TGTGCCAGCAGCTTAAGCCAGGGGCCCTACGAGCAGTACTTC
CASSLSQGPYEQYF
>14|.|TRBJ2-1|TRBV7-2|.
TGTGCCAGCAGCTTAGTCCTCGTTACCGATGAGCAGTTCTTC
CASSLVLVTDEQFF
>14|.|TRBJ1-1|TRBV2|.
TGTGCCAGCTCCAGGGGCATGGGGAACACTGAAGCTTTCTTT
CASSRGMGNTEAFF
>12|few|TRBJ2-3|TRBV7-2|.
.
CASSLVVGGGAF
>18|.|TRBJ2-2|TRBV4-1|.
TGCGCCAGCAGCCGAAGGAGAGGGTGGGCACGGAACACCGGGGAGCTGTTTTTT
CASSRRRGWARNTGELFF
>14|.|TRBJ2-7|TRBV6-6|.
TGTGCCAGCAGTTACTCAGCCGGAGCCTACGAGCAGTACTTC
CASSYSAGAYEQYF
>17|.|TRBJ1-2|TRBV14|.
TGTGCCAGCAGCCAGGCCCCACAGGGCCCTCCGCTCTATGGCTACACCTTC
CASSQAPQGPPLYGYTF
>11|.|TRBJ2-5|TRBV29-1|.
TGCAGCGTCCGGCCTGGGGAGACCCAGTACTTC
CSVRPGETQYF
>13|once|TRBJ2-3|TRBV7-2|.
TGTGCCAGCACCTTGCATCTGGGAGATACGCAGTATTTT
CASTLHLGDTQYF
>15|.|TRBJ1-6|TRBV30|TRBD1
TGTGCCTGGAGTGGGACAGGGGCCCGGGATTCACCCCTCCACTTT
CAWSGTGARDSPLHF
>15|.|TRBJ2-4|TRBV5-1|.
TGCGCCAGCAGTGACGGGTCGGGGGCCAAAAACATTCAGTACTTC
CASSDGSGAKNIQYF
>15|.|TRBJ2-7|TRBV5-4|TRBD2
TGTGCCAGCAGCTTGGAGACTAGCGGGAGCCACGAGCAGTACTTC
CASSLETSGSHEQYF
>14|few|TRBJ1-2|TRBV7-8|.
TGTGCCAGCAGCCCCCAGAAAGCTAACTATGGCTACACCTTC
CASSPQKANYGYTF
>13|.|TRBJ2-3|TRBV7-9|.
TGTGCCAGCAGCTTCCCTGGCACAGATACGCAGTATTTT
CASSFPGTDTQYF
>15|.|TRBJ2-4|TRBV9|.
TGTGCCAGCAGCGTAGATGGGCTAGCCAAAAACATTCAGTACTTC
CASSVDGLAKNIQYF
>14|.|TRBJ2-5|TRBV25-1|.
TGTGCCAGCAGTGAAGAAGGACCCGTGGAGACCCAGTACTTC
CASSEEGPVETQYF
>14|.|TRBJ1-3|TRBV5-8|.
TGTGCCAGCAGCTTGGCGGGTATCGGAAACACCATATATTTT
CASSLAGIGNTIYF
>15|.|TRBJ2-1|TRBV30|.
TGTGCCTGGAGCGACATAAGGGGGTTTTACAATGAGCAGTTCTTC
CAWSDIRGFYNEQFF
>16|.|TRBJ2-2|TRBV27|TRBD2
TGTGCCAGCAGTGTAGGACTAGCGGGAGTACCCGGGGAGCTGTTTTTT
CASSVGLAGVPGELFF
>17|.|TRBJ1-3|TRBV4-2|.
TGTGCCAGCAGCCAAGACGTAAGAGGAAGCTCTGGAAACACCATATATTTT
CASSQDVRGSSGNTIYF
>14|.|TRBJ2-1|TRBV2|.
TGTGCCAGCAGTAACAGCGACTCCTACAATGAGCAGTTCTTC
CASSNSDSYNEQFF
>17|.|TRBJ2-5|TRBV5-1|TRBD1
TGCGCCAGCAGTTTGGGACAGGGGGTCTCATCTATGGAGACCCAGTACTTC
CASSLGQGVSSMETQYF
>14|few|TRBJ1-5|TRBV10-3|TRBD1
TGTGCCATCAGGGGGACAGGTTCGGGTCAGCCCCAGCATTTT
CAIRGTGSGQPQHF
>13|.|TRBJ2-3|TRBV2|.
TGTGCCAGCAGCCGGTCCCGGAGCGATACGCAGTATTTT
CASSRSRSDTQYF
>14|few|TRBJ2-7|TRBV2|TRBD2
TGTGCCAGCAGTGAGCCTAGCGGGGGACGCGAGCAGTACTTC
CASSEPSGGREQYF
>17|.|TRBJ2-5|TRBV5-5|TRBD2
TGTGCCAGCAGCTTGGCGGTAGCGGGAACCATCCAAGAGACCCAGTACTTC
CASSLAVAGTIQETQYF
>14|.|TRBJ1-5|TRBV10-3|.
TGTGCCATCAGTGAGACTCTGGGAAACCAGCCCCAGCATTTT
CAISETLGNQPQHF
>10|.|TRBJ2-1|TRBV29-1|.
TGCAGCGGAGCGTACAATGAGCAGTTCTTC
CSGAYNEQFF
>14|.|TRBJ2-3|TRBV27|TRBD2
TGTGCCACCCGACTAGCGGGAACCACAGATACGCAGTATTTT
CATRLAGTTDTQYF
>12|.|TRBJ2-5|TRBV7-6|.
TGTGCCAGCAGCTTACAGGGAGAGACCCAGTACTTC
CASSLQGETQYF
>15|.|TRBJ2-2|TRBV5-1|.
TGCGCCAGCAGCTTGGATCCTGGGTACACCGGGGAGCTGTTTTTT
CASSLDPGYTGELFF
>13|.|TRBJ2-1|TRBV19|.
TGTGCCAGTAGTATAGATGTAGCGGATGAGCAGTTCTTC
CASSIDVADEQFF
>17|.|TRBJ2-7|TRBV7-9|TRBD2
TGTGCCAGCAGCCGCCGGACTAGCGGGGGAGGTACCCACGAGCAGTACTTC
CASSRRTSGGGTHEQYF
>15|.|TRBJ2-7|TRBV6-6|TRBD2
TGTGCCAGCAGTACCCAGCGGGAGAGCTCCTACGAGCAGTACTTC
CASSTQRESSYEQYF
>15|.|TRBJ1-5|TRBV5-8|.
TGTGCCAGCAGCTTGTTGAGGGGTTTCGGTCAGCCCCAGCATTTT
CASSLLRGFGQPQHF
>13|.|TRBJ2-7|TRBV15|.
TGTGCCACCAGCAGTTTGGACGTCTACGAGCAGTACTTC
CATSSLDVYEQYF
>14|.|TRBJ1-1|TRBV7-2|.
TGTGCCAGCAGCGCGGGAGCCCAGAACACTGAAGCTTTCTTT
CASSAGAQNTEAFF
>13|.|TRBJ1-1|TRBV4-1|.
TGCGCCAGCAGCGGTGGTTTGAACACTGAAGCTTTCTTT
CASSGGLNTEAFF